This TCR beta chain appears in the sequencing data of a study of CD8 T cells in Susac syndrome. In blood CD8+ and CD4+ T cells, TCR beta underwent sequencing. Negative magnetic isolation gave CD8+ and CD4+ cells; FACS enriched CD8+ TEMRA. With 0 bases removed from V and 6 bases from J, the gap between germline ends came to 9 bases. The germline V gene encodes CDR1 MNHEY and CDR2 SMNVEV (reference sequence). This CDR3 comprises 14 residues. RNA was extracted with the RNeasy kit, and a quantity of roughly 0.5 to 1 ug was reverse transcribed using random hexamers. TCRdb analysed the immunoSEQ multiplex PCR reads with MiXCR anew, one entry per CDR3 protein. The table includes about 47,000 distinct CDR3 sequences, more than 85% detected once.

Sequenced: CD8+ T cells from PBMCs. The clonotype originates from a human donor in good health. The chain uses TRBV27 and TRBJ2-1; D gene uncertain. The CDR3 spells CASSLSSGVNEQFF. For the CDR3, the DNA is TGTGCCAGCAGTTTATCGTCAGGAGTCAATGAGCAGTTCTTC.